This TCR beta chain was obtained from a study of Ad26.COV2.S vaccination and SARS-CoV-2 variants. Germline-derived CDR1 and CDR2 are MNHEY and SMNVEV (reference sequence). V was clipped by 6 bases and J by 2 bases, with 14 bases between them. There are 14 residues in the CDR3. Assay: immunoSEQ multiplex PCR; the TCRdb copy retains only in-frame clones and omits some. The repertoire holds hundreds of thousands of clones, with 92% as singletons. The sample was peripheral blood, taken after recovery from COVID-19. The rearrangement joins TRBV27 to TRBJ2-7; D is perhaps TRBD1 (6 bases). The sequence derives from a human donor who had recovered from COVID-19. The CDR3 nucleotides read TGTGCCAGCAGGATGGACAGAACCGCCTACGAGCAGTACTTC. Protein sequence: CASRMDRTAYEQYF.